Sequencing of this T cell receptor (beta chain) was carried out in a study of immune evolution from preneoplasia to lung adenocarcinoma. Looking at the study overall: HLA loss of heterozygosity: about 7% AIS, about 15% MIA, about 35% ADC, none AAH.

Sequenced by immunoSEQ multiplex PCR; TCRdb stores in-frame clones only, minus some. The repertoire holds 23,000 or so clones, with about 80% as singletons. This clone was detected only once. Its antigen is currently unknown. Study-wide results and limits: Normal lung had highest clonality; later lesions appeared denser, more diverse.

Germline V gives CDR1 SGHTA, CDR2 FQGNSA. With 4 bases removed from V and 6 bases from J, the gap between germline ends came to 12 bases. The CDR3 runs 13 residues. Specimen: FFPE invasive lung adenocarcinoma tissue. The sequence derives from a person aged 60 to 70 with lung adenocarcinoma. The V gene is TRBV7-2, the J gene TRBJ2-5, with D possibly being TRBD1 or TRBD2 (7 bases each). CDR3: CASSSQGGQTQYF. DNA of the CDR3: TGTGCCAGCAGCTCCCAGGGGGGGCAGACCCAGTACTTC.